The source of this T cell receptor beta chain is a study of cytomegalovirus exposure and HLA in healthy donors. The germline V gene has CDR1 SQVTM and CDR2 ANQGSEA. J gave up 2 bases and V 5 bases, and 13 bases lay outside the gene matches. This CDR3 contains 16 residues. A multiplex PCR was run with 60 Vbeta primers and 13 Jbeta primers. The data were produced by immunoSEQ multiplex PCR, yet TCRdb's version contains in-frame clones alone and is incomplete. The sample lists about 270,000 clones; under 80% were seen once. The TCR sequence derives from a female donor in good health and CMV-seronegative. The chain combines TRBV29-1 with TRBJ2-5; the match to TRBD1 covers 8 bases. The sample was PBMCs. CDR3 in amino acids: CSVNLFPRTGQETQYF. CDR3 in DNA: TGCAGCGTTAACCTGTTTCCCCGGACAGGGCAAGAGACCCAGTACTTC.